This TCR beta chain was documented in a study of response to subunit inactivated influenza vaccine. One entry per CDR3 protein results from TCRdb running MiXCR on the RT-PCR reads. This sample has about 530,000 distinct CDR3 sequences, with about 10% found just once. Study-level points and caveats: There was a suggestion from the authors that each seasonal influenza vaccination recruits few new T cells.

Losses at the gene ends were 3 bases for V and 5 bases for J; bases not matched to a gene: 5. CDR3 size: 14 residues. This clonotype appeared a few times. Its antigen is unknown. This sequence joins TRBV12-3 or TRBV12-4 and TRBJ1-2; 8 bases align to TRBD1. The sequence was collected from a man in his forties or fifties who received an inactivated influenza vaccine. The specimen was PBMCs from blood, collected on the day of vaccination. The CDR3 sequence is CASSLRTGKYGYTF. In nucleotides, the CDR3 is TGTGCCAGCAGTTTGAGGACAGGGAAATATGGCTACACCTTC.